The following is a TCR beta chain sequence with its context. Its antigen is unidentified. Generated by immunoSEQ multiplex PCR, the TCRdb table keeps only in-frame clones and is missing some. The sample holds about 10,000 clones. These data originate in a study of synovial regulatory T cells in juvenile arthritis. General study findings and limits: Inflammation-associated Treg cells in blood had less TCR diversity than the remaining blood Treg cells. iaTreg cells shared more CDR3 sequences with synovial Tregs than other blood Tregs did.

Median age approximately 10 years (about 2.1-22.9); median disease duration approximately seven years (0.2-19.1). Germline CDR1 reads LGHNA; CDR2 reads YNFKEQ. The CDR3 extends over 15 amino acids. Nucleotide data are not available. Specimen: Treg cells from blood. Subset specified: remaining (HLA-DR-negative) circulating blood Treg cells. The chain uses TRBV4-2 and TRBJ2-7; TCRdb reports TRBD2, a call that lacks DNA to check it against. This TCR was sampled from a donor between 2 and 29 years old with juvenile idiopathic arthritis. CDR3 amino acids: CASSRGLAGNYEQYF.